Listed below are T cell receptor beta chains from one sample, sequenced in a study of post-analysis software for immune sequencing data. MiXCR was run by TCRdb on the PCR reads, yielding one entry per CDR3 protein. The data hold 650,000 to 850,000 distinct CDR3 sequences, with around 50% observed a single time. Sequencing input: blood. The source of these receptors is a girl between 10 and 17 years old with multiple sclerosis. The CDR3 runs from the conserved cysteine through the conserved F or W. A D gene is named only where the DNA matches it firmly. Clone size is given for some rows only: seen once, a few or many times, or a class if the clone is expanded.

v_gene: TRBV7-2; abundance: .; j_gene: TRBJ1-1; d_gene: .; CDR3nt: TGTGCCGACACTGAAGCTTTCTTT; CDR3aa: CADTEAFF
v_gene: TRBV20-1; abundance: .; j_gene: TRBJ2-7; d_gene: TRBD2; CDR3nt: TGCAGTGCTAGAGACCTCGGGACTAGCTTCGAGCAGTACTTC; CDR3aa: CSARDLGTSFEQYF
v_gene: TRBV7-6; abundance: .; j_gene: TRBJ2-2; d_gene: TRBD1; CDR3nt: TGTGCCAGCAGCCGAAACAGGGGGCCAGACACCGGGGAGCTGTTTTTT; CDR3aa: CASSRNRGPDTGELFF
v_gene: TRBV20-1; abundance: .; j_gene: TRBJ2-6; d_gene: TRBD2; CDR3nt: TGCAGTGCCAGGACTAGCGGTCCCGGGGCCAACGTCCTGACTTTC; CDR3aa: CSARTSGPGANVLTF
v_gene: TRBV5-1; abundance: once; j_gene: TRBJ2-1; d_gene: TRBD2; CDR3nt: TGCGCCGGCAGCTTGAGCGGGAGGGCGAACAATGAGCAGTTCTTC; CDR3aa: CAGSLSGRANNEQFF
v_gene: TRBV27; abundance: .; j_gene: TRBJ2-4; d_gene: TRBD2; CDR3nt: TGTGCCAGCAGCCTGGGGAGGGCGAAGTACATTCAGTACTTC; CDR3aa: CASSLGRAKYIQYF
v_gene: TRBV5-1; abundance: .; j_gene: TRBJ2-1; d_gene: TRBD2; CDR3nt: TGCGCCAGCAGCTTGGGAGCGGGAGTCCCCCATGAGCAGTTCTTC; CDR3aa: CASSLGAGVPHEQFF
v_gene: TRBV20-1; abundance: few; j_gene: TRBJ2-7; d_gene: TRBD1; CDR3nt: TGCAGTGCAAACGTCCCGGGACAGGGTTCCGAGCAGTACTTC; CDR3aa: CSANVPGQGSEQYF
v_gene: TRBV29-1; abundance: .; j_gene: TRBJ2-1; d_gene: .; CDR3nt: TGCAGCGTTGAAGTTCTAGGAAGTGAGCAGTTCTTC; CDR3aa: CSVEVLGSEQFF
v_gene: TRBV27; abundance: .; j_gene: TRBJ2-4; d_gene: TRBD2; CDR3nt: TGTGCCAGCAACCCTAGCGGGAGCGGTAGGGAGCAGTACTTC; CDR3aa: CASNPSGSGREQYF
v_gene: TRBV29-1; abundance: once; j_gene: TRBJ2-1; d_gene: .; CDR3nt: TGCAGCGCGGACAACGTAAACAATGAGCAGTTCTTC; CDR3aa: CSADNVNNEQFF
v_gene: TRBV28; abundance: .; j_gene: TRBJ2-7; d_gene: .; CDR3nt: TGTGCCAGCAGTTTGTGGAAACAGGGTGACGAGCAGTACTTC; CDR3aa: CASSLWKQGDEQYF
v_gene: TRBV7-8; abundance: few; j_gene: TRBJ2-3; d_gene: .; CDR3nt: TGTGCCAGCAGCCCGAACGAGGGACACACAGATACGCAGTATTTT; CDR3aa: CASSPNEGHTDTQYF
v_gene: TRBV20-1; abundance: .; j_gene: TRBJ2-5; d_gene: .; CDR3nt: TGCAGTGCTAGAAGGACACTTTCACAAGAGACCCAGTACTTC; CDR3aa: CSARRTLSQETQYF
v_gene: TRBV25-1; abundance: .; j_gene: TRBJ2-1; d_gene: TRBD2; CDR3nt: TGTGCCAGCAGAAAAGCGGGAGGTGGGAATGAGCAGTTCTTC; CDR3aa: CASRKAGGGNEQFF
v_gene: TRBV25-1; abundance: few; j_gene: TRBJ2-3; d_gene: TRBD1; CDR3nt: TGTGCCAGCAGGGAAGGACAGGAGGGCACAGATACGCAGTATTTT; CDR3aa: CASREGQEGTDTQYF
v_gene: TRBV7-6; abundance: .; j_gene: TRBJ1-1; d_gene: .; CDR3nt: TGTGCCAGCAGCTTAGGTGCGGACATGAACACTGAAGCTTTCTTT; CDR3aa: CASSLGADMNTEAFF
v_gene: TRBV20-1; abundance: .; j_gene: TRBJ2-2; d_gene: .; CDR3nt: TGCAGTGCTCCGAAGGGGGGGGTTAACACCGGGGAGCTGTTTTTT; CDR3aa: CSAPKGGVNTGELFF
v_gene: TRBV20-1; abundance: few; j_gene: TRBJ2-1; d_gene: TRBD1; CDR3nt: TGCAGTGCTAGCGGGGACAGTTCCCCGTACAATGAGCAGTTCTTC; CDR3aa: CSASGDSSPYNEQFF
v_gene: TRBV14; abundance: .; j_gene: TRBJ2-1; d_gene: TRBD1; CDR3nt: TGTGCCAGCAGCCAAGGGGGACAGGGCACCCACCGGAGCTCCTACAATGAGCAGTTCTTC; CDR3aa: CASSQGGQGTHRSSYNEQFF
v_gene: TRBV7-8; abundance: .; j_gene: TRBJ1-1; d_gene: TRBD1; CDR3nt: TGTGCCAGCAGCGTCGGACAGGGGAGCACTGAAGCTTTCTTT; CDR3aa: CASSVGQGSTEAFF
v_gene: TRBV3-1; abundance: few; j_gene: TRBJ2-7; d_gene: TRBD2; CDR3nt: TGTGCCAGCAGCCTCTACCGGACTAGCGGGAGGGTCGAGCAGTACTTC; CDR3aa: CASSLYRTSGRVEQYF
v_gene: TRBV7-8; abundance: .; j_gene: TRBJ1-5; d_gene: TRBD1; CDR3nt: TGTGCCAGCAGCTTAGCGGGACAGGCCAATCAGCCCCAGCATTTT; CDR3aa: CASSLAGQANQPQHF
v_gene: TRBV20-1; abundance: .; j_gene: TRBJ1-1; d_gene: TRBD1; CDR3nt: TGCAGTGCCCGAGGACAGGGCTCCGTTGAAGCTTTCTTT; CDR3aa: CSARGQGSVEAFF
v_gene: TRBV6-6; abundance: few; j_gene: TRBJ2-7; d_gene: TRBD1; CDR3nt: TGTGCCAGCAGTTACCCCGGGACAGGGCAATCCTACGAGCAGTACTTC; CDR3aa: CASSYPGTGQSYEQYF
v_gene: TRBV6-5; abundance: few; j_gene: TRBJ2-7; d_gene: .; CDR3nt: TGTGCCAGCAGTTACGATAGGACAGCCTACGAGCAGTACTTC; CDR3aa: CASSYDRTAYEQYF
v_gene: TRBV7-9; abundance: .; j_gene: TRBJ1-1; d_gene: .; CDR3nt: TGTGCCAGCAGCTTAGCGCGCCAATTGGACACTGAAGCTTTCTTT; CDR3aa: CASSLARQLDTEAFF
v_gene: TRBV29-1; abundance: .; j_gene: TRBJ2-1; d_gene: .; CDR3nt: TGCAGCGTTGAGGCAGGAAGGCGCCGAGACAATGAGCAGTTCTTC; CDR3aa: CSVEAGRRRDNEQFF
v_gene: TRBV6-1; abundance: .; j_gene: TRBJ2-5; d_gene: .; CDR3nt: TGTGCCAGCAGCAATAACGAGACCCAGTACTTC; CDR3aa: CASSNNETQYF
v_gene: TRBV14; abundance: .; j_gene: TRBJ2-1; d_gene: .; CDR3nt: TGTGCCAGCAGCCACAGACGGAGGAACTATCACAATGAGCAGTTCTTC; CDR3aa: CASSHRRRNYHNEQFF
v_gene: TRBV10-3; abundance: few; j_gene: TRBJ2-7; d_gene: .; CDR3nt: TGTGCCATCAGTGAGACAGGAGTCTACGAGCAGTACTTC; CDR3aa: CAISETGVYEQYF
v_gene: TRBV12-3/TRBV12-4; abundance: .; j_gene: TRBJ1-2; d_gene: TRBD1; CDR3nt: TGTGCCAGCAGTTACAGGGGCTTCTTTGACTATGGCTACACCTTC; CDR3aa: CASSYRGFFDYGYTF
v_gene: TRBV6-1; abundance: .; j_gene: TRBJ2-1; d_gene: TRBD2; CDR3nt: TGTGCCAGCAGATTGAACCCCCGGGGACTAGCGGAAGATGAGAACAATGAGCAGTTCTTC; CDR3aa: CASRLNPRGLAEDENNEQFF
v_gene: TRBV12-3/TRBV12-4; abundance: .; j_gene: TRBJ2-7; d_gene: .; CDR3nt: TGTGCCGGCAGTTTTCCAGGGTCCAACGAGCAGTACTTC; CDR3aa: CAGSFPGSNEQYF
v_gene: TRBV12-3/TRBV12-4; abundance: .; j_gene: TRBJ1-2; d_gene: .; CDR3nt: TGTGCCAGCAGTGATAACAGGGTCTATGGCTACACCTTC; CDR3aa: CASSDNRVYGYTF